This is a list of T cell receptor beta chains from one sample in a study of radiation and T cells in renal cell carcinoma. Using immunoSEQ multiplex PCR, the repertoire was profiled, and TCRdb retains in-frame clones only, with some absent. The table has approximately 140,000 clones, about nine tenths seen once. The specimen was blood, collected from a patient whose treatment included radiotherapy and nephrectomy. The receptor source for this set is a woman between 65 and 79 years old with renal cell carcinoma. Both conserved end residues are part of each CDR3. D genes are given only for firm matches. Clone size is not always given. Where it is, it says once, few, many or a class for expanded clones.

j_call: TRBJ1-1; v_call: TRBV30; d_call: -; clone_size: -; cdr3_nt: TGTGCCTGGAGTGTACAAGTGAACACTGAAGCTTTCTTT; cdr3_aa: CAWSVQVNTEAFF
j_call: TRBJ2-7; v_call: TRBV5-1; d_call: -; clone_size: once; cdr3_nt: TGCGCCAGCAGCTTGGGTCCACGCCCGGGACTCAGCTCCTACGAGCAGTACTTC; cdr3_aa: CASSLGPRPGLSSYEQYF
j_call: TRBJ1-4; v_call: TRBV9; d_call: -; clone_size: -; cdr3_nt: TGTGCCAGCAGCGTAGAAGGAGGGGATGAAAAACTGTTTTTT; cdr3_aa: CASSVEGGDEKLFF
j_call: TRBJ2-5; v_call: TRBV5-1; d_call: TRBD2; clone_size: -; cdr3_nt: TGCGCCAGCAGCCCACTAGCGGGGCCGCAAGAGACCCAGTACTTC; cdr3_aa: CASSPLAGPQETQYF
j_call: TRBJ2-7; v_call: TRBV7-2; d_call: TRBD1; clone_size: -; cdr3_nt: TGTGCCAGCAGCCGCGCTGGGACAGGGAACGAGCAGTACTTC; cdr3_aa: CASSRAGTGNEQYF
j_call: TRBJ1-1; v_call: TRBV4-1; d_call: -; clone_size: -; cdr3_nt: TGCGCCAGCAGCCCGCATGGGAACACTGAAGCTTTCTTT; cdr3_aa: CASSPHGNTEAFF
j_call: TRBJ2-3; v_call: TRBV10-3; d_call: TRBD1; clone_size: -; cdr3_nt: TGTGCCATCAGTGGTCCTGGGACAGGGAGCGCAGATACGCAGTATTTT; cdr3_aa: CAISGPGTGSADTQYF
j_call: TRBJ2-1; v_call: TRBV19; d_call: -; clone_size: -; cdr3_nt: TGTGCCAGTAGTTCTACATCCGGGTCTTCCTACAATGAGCAGTTCTTC; cdr3_aa: CASSSTSGSSYNEQFF
j_call: TRBJ1-2; v_call: TRBV7-2; d_call: TRBD1; clone_size: -; cdr3_nt: TGTGCCAGTAACCGAGGCCAGGGGGCTCTTTCTAACTATGGCTACACCTTC; cdr3_aa: CASNRGQGALSNYGYTF
j_call: TRBJ2-5; v_call: TRBV7-9; d_call: -; clone_size: -; cdr3_nt: TGTGCCAGCAGCTTTAGCGGACGCCAAGAGACCCAGTACTTC; cdr3_aa: CASSFSGRQETQYF
j_call: TRBJ1-5; v_call: TRBV4-1; d_call: TRBD1; clone_size: -; cdr3_nt: TGCGCCAGCAGCCAAGATCCTCAGGGGGCGGGTGGCTATCAGCCCCAGCATTTT; cdr3_aa: CASSQDPQGAGGYQPQHF
j_call: TRBJ2-5; v_call: TRBV28; d_call: TRBD2; clone_size: once; cdr3_nt: TGTGCCAGCACCAGTCTAGCGGCACGGGAGACCCAGTACTTC; cdr3_aa: CASTSLAARETQYF
j_call: TRBJ1-5; v_call: TRBV19; d_call: TRBD1; clone_size: -; cdr3_nt: TGTGCCAGTAGTACGGGACAGGGGGCCCACCAGCCCCAGCATTTT; cdr3_aa: CASSTGQGAHQPQHF
j_call: TRBJ2-3; v_call: TRBV4-1; d_call: -; clone_size: once; cdr3_nt: TGCGCCAGCAGCCAAGAGACGGGGTCTAGCACAGATACGCAGTATTTT; cdr3_aa: CASSQETGSSTDTQYF
j_call: TRBJ2-5; v_call: TRBV7-2; d_call: -; clone_size: -; cdr3_nt: TGTGCCAGCAGCTTAGGGGCCAGGGAAGAGACCCAGTACTTC; cdr3_aa: CASSLGAREETQYF
j_call: TRBJ2-2; v_call: TRBV6-1; d_call: -; clone_size: -; cdr3_nt: TGTGCCAGCAGTGAAGGCAGGGCGAACACCGGGGAGCTGTTTTTT; cdr3_aa: CASSEGRANTGELFF
j_call: TRBJ1-2; v_call: TRBV10-3; d_call: TRBD1; clone_size: -; cdr3_nt: TGTGCCATCAGTGAAGGGACAGACTATGGCTACACCTTC; cdr3_aa: CAISEGTDYGYTF
j_call: TRBJ2-1; v_call: TRBV5-1; d_call: -; clone_size: -; cdr3_nt: TGCGCCAGCAGCCCTAACACCGCCTCCTACAATGAGCAGTTCTTC; cdr3_aa: CASSPNTASYNEQFF
j_call: TRBJ2-5; v_call: TRBV30; d_call: TRBD2; clone_size: -; cdr3_nt: TGTGCCTGGAGTACGCGCGGGGGGATCCAAGAGACCCAGTACTTC; cdr3_aa: CAWSTRGGIQETQYF
j_call: TRBJ2-1; v_call: TRBV25-1; d_call: TRBD2; clone_size: -; cdr3_nt: TGTGCCAGCTCTGGACTAGCGGGGGTAGACAATGAGCAGTTCTTC; cdr3_aa: CASSGLAGVDNEQFF
j_call: TRBJ2-2; v_call: TRBV30; d_call: TRBD1; clone_size: -; cdr3_nt: TGTGCCTGGAGTCCCGCCGACAGGGTAAACACCGGGGAGCTGTTTTTT; cdr3_aa: CAWSPADRVNTGELFF
j_call: TRBJ2-7; v_call: TRBV10-3; d_call: -; clone_size: -; cdr3_nt: TGTGCCATCAGTGATCGGGACCCCCGATCCAGGAACGAGCAGTACTTC; cdr3_aa: CAISDRDPRSRNEQYF
j_call: TRBJ2-7; v_call: TRBV6-1; d_call: -; clone_size: -; cdr3_nt: TGTGCCAGCACCCCGGCCGGAGACGAGCAGTACTTC; cdr3_aa: CASTPAGDEQYF
j_call: TRBJ1-3; v_call: TRBV28; d_call: -; clone_size: -; cdr3_nt: TGTGCCGGGGCGTCGGGGCAGGGTCTTATCAACACCATATATTTT; cdr3_aa: CAGASGQGLINTIYF
j_call: TRBJ1-4; v_call: TRBV5-6; d_call: -; clone_size: -; cdr3_nt: TGTGCCAGCCGGCTGGGACCCCTCGCCGAAAAACTGTTTTTT; cdr3_aa: CASRLGPLAEKLFF